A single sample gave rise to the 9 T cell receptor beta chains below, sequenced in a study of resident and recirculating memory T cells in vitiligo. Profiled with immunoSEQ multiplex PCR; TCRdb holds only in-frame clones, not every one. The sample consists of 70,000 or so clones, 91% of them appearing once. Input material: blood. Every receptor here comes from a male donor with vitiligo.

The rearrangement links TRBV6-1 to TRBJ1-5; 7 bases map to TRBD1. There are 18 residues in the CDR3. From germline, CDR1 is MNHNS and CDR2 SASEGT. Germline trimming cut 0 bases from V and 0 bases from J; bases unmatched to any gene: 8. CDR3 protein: CASSEAPPGQISNQPQHF. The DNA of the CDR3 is TGTGCCAGCAGTGAAGCGCCCCCGGGACAGATTAGCAATCAGCCCCAGCATTTT.

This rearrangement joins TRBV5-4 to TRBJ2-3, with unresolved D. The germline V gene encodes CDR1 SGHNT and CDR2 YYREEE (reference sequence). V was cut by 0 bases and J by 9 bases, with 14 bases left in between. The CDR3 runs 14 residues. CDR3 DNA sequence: TGTGCCAGCAGCTTGGATATCGGGTCGCAGACGCAGTATTTT. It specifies CASSLDIGSQTQYF.

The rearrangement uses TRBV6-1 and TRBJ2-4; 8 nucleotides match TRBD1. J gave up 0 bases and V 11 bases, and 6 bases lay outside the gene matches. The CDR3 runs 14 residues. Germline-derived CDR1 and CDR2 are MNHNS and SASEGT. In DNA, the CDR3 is TGTGCCTCCCGGACAGGGACAGCCAAAAACATTCAGTACTTC. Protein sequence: CASRTGTAKNIQYF.

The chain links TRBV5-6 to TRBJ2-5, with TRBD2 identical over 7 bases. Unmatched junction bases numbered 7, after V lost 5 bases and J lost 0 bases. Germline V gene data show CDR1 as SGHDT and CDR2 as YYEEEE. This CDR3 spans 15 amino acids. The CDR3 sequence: CASRARDYYQETQYF. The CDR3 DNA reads TGTGCCAGCAGGGCCCGGGACTACTACCAAGAGACCCAGTACTTC.

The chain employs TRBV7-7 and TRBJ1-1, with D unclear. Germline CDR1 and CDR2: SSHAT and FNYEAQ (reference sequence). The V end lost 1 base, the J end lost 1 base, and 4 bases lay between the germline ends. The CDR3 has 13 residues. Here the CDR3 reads CASSLDTNTEAFF. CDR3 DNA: TGTGCCAGCAGCTTAGACACGAACACTGAAGCTTTCTTT.

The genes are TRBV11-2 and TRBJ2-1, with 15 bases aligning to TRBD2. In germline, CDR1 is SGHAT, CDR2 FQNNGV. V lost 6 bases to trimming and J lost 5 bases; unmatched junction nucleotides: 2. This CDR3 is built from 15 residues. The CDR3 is CASRGLAGGHNEQFF. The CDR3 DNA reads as TGTGCCAGCAGGGGACTAGCGGGGGGCCACAATGAGCAGTTCTTC.

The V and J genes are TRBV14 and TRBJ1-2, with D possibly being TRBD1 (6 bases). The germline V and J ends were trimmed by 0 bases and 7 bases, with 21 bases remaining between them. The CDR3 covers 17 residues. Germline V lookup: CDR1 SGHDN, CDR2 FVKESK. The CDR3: CASSQDRPPVGAGGYTF. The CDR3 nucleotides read TGTGCCAGCAGCCAAGATCGGCCCCCGGTGGGGGCAGGTGGCTACACCTTC. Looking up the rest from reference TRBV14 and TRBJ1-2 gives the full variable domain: EAGVTQFPSHSVIEKGQTVTLRCDPISGHDNLYWYRRVMGKEIKFLLHFVKESKQDESGMPNNRFLAERTGGTYSTLKVQPAELEDSGVYFCASSQDRPPVGAGGYTFGSGTRLTVV.

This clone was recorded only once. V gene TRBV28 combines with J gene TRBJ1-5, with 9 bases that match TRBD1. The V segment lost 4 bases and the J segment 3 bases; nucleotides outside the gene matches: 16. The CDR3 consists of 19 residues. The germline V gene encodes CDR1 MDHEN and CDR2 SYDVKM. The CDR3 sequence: CASSSLGQGRSLYNQPQHF. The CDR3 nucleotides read TGTGCCAGCAGTTCACTGGGACAGGGACGCAGCCTATACAATCAGCCCCAGCATTTT.

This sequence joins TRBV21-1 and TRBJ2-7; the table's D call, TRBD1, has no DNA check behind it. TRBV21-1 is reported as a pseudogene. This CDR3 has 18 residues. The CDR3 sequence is CARLYRRGHGRGSYEQYF. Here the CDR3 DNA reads TGTGCCAGGCTTTATCGGAGGGGGCACGGTCGCGGCTCCTACGAGCAGTACTTC.